These 16 T cell receptor beta chains were sequenced from one sample in a study of immune cell composition in non-small cell lung cancer. Generated by immunoSEQ multiplex PCR, the TCRdb table keeps only in-frame clones and is missing some. The sample lists 13,000 to 15,000 clones, roughly 68% seen once, with roughly an eighth in the top ten. The sequenced sample consisted of lung tumor tissue. These receptors all come from a human donor with non-small cell lung cancer.

J is TRBJ2-1 and V is TRBV2; the D gene is possibly TRBD2 (7 bases). This CDR3 has 12 residues. Trimming shortened V by 7 bases and J by 10 bases, and 14 bases separated the two germline ends. CDR1 is SNHLY and CDR2 is FYNNEI in the germline V gene. CDR3 loop: CASTLGGPEQFF. The CDR3 bases are TGTGCCAGCACTCTCGGGGGGCCGGAGCAGTTCTTC. Full variable domain (outside the CDR3, taken from reference TRBV2 and TRBJ2-1): EPEVTQTPSHQVTQMGQEVILRCVPISNHLYFYWYRQILGQKVEFLVSFYNNEISEKSEIFDDQFSVERPDGSNFTLKIRSTKLEDSAMYFCASTLGGPEQFFGPGTRLTVL.

This clone appeared once. The genes are TRBV30 and TRBJ1-4, with unresolved D. Germline assignment: CDR1 GTSNPN and CDR2 SVGIG (reference sequence). Deletions cut 6 bases from V and 5 bases from J, with 4 bases between. The CDR3 contains 10 residues. The CDR3 nucleotides read TGTGCCTGCAGAAATGAAAAACTGTTTTTT. Protein: CACRNEKLFF.

In this sample, this clone turned up a few times. This rearrangement joins TRBV6-5 to TRBJ1-2; D might be TRBD1 (6 bases). Germline CDR1 reads MNHEY; CDR2 reads SVGAGI. This CDR3 is built from 12 residues. V was cut by 4 bases and J by 8 bases, with 11 bases left in between. The CDR3 region has the DNA TGTGCCAGCAGTTCTAGGGGGGGCGGCTACACCTTC. Translating it yields CASSSRGGGYTF.

The chain employs TRBV19 and TRBJ1-5, with 8 bases aligning to TRBD1. CDR3 length equals 15 residues. V dropped 4 bases and J dropped 5; count of bases not matched to a gene: 7. Germline V gene data show CDR1 as LNHDA and CDR2 as SQIVND (reference sequence). The CDR3 coding sequence is TGTGCCAGTAGTACCCGGACAGGGACCTATCAGCCCCAGCATTTT. Residues: CASSTRTGTYQPQHF. The whole variable domain, remainder taken from reference TRBV19 and TRBJ1-5, is DGGITQSPKYLFRKEGQNVTLSCEQNLNHDAMYWYRQDPGQGLRLIYYSQIVNDFQKGDIAEGYSVSREKKESFPLTVTSAQKNPTAFYLCASSTRTGTYQPQHFGDGTRLSIL.

The chain carries TRBV5-6 and TRBJ1-1; D remains ambiguous. CDR3 length: 12 amino acids. V lost 2 bases to trimming and J lost 3 bases, with 5 bases between them. Germline assignment: CDR1 SGHDT and CDR2 YYEEEE. The CDR3: CASSFRDTEAFF. DNA of the CDR3: TGTGCCAGCAGCTTTCGGGACACTGAAGCTTTCTTT.

The chain combines TRBV21-1 with TRBJ1-1. TRBV21-1 is an annotated pseudogene. This CDR3 spans 13 amino acids. CDR3 loop: CASPKGLGSEAFF. The CDR3, as DNA: TGTGCCAGCCCGAAGGGACTGGGTTCTGAAGCTTTCTTT.

The V gene is TRBV4-3, the J gene TRBJ1-5; perhaps TRBD1 as D (5 bases). This CDR3 is built from 17 residues. Trimming pared 0 bases from V and 0 bases from J, leaving 12 bases between. Per germline, CDR1 LGHNA and CDR2 YSLEER. The CDR3 region is CASSQDMTETSNQPQHF. The DNA of the CDR3 is TGCGCCAGCAGCCAAGATATGACAGAAACTAGCAATCAGCCCCAGCATTTT.

This chain uses TRBV2 with TRBJ1-1, with a weak D call TRBD1 (5 bases). CDR1 is SNHLY and CDR2 is FYNNEI in the germline V gene. V was pared by 6 bases and J by 1 base, with 9 bases between. This CDR3 spans 13 amino acids. Written as DNA, the CDR3 is TGTGCCAGCAGGTACAGGACGAACACTGAAGCTTTCTTT. This translates into CASRYRTNTEAFF.

The table lists this clone with a count of one. This sequence joins TRBV9 and TRBJ2-5; TRBD2 matches 9 bases. The germline CDR1 and CDR2 sequences are SGDLS and YYNGEE. The trim removed 2 bases at V and 5 bases at J, leaving 7 bases unmatched. This CDR3 contains 15 residues. As DNA, the CDR3 is TGTGCCAGCAGCGTTTCGCTGAGCGGGGGGGAGACCCAGTACTTC. Amino acid sequence: CASSVSLSGGETQYF.

The chain combines TRBV4-2 with TRBJ1-1; D perhaps matches TRBD1 (6 bases). This CDR3 spans 14 amino acids. V was clipped by 3 bases and J by 1 base, with 9 bases between them. Germline assignment: CDR1 LGHNA and CDR2 YNFKEQ. Here the CDR3 reads CASSHPGENTEAFF. CDR3 DNA sequence: TGTGCCAGCAGCCACCCAGGGGAGAACACTGAAGCTTTCTTT.

The chain uses TRBV9 and TRBJ2-3; tentative D call: TRBD2 (6 bases). Germline V gene sequence: CDR1 SGDLS, CDR2 YYNGEE. CDR3 size: 15 residues. V was clipped by 0 bases and J by 2 bases, with 10 bases between them. The CDR3 sequence: CASSVATGDTDTQYF. The CDR3 bases are TGTGCCAGCAGCGTAGCTACGGGGGACACAGATACGCAGTATTTT.

A note on this clone: One end of the junction fails to match germline, which may point to a read error. V gene TRBV7-9 combines with J gene TRBJ2-7, with TRBD1 matching 7 bases. CDR1 and CDR2 from the germline V gene are SEHNR and FQNEAQ (reference sequence). CDR3 length: 13 amino acids. CDR3 sequence reads: CASSLASRGHPDF. Written as DNA, the CDR3 is TGTGCCAGCAGCTTAGCATCAAGGGGGCATCCAGACTTC.

This clone came up once. The V gene is TRBV7-3, the J gene TRBJ2-3, with 7 nucleotides matching TRBD1. CDR1 SGHTA and CDR2 FQGTGA come from the germline V gene. The V gene end was trimmed by 6 bases and the J gene end by 0 bases; junction bases not matched to a gene: 6. CDR3 length equals 15 residues. CDR3: CASRSGGRSTDTQYF. CDR3 DNA sequence: TGTGCCAGCAGGTCAGGGGGTAGGAGCACAGATACGCAGTATTTT.

This clone was recorded only once. This chain links TRBV5-4 with TRBJ1-1; weak D call: TRBD1 (5 bases). The CDR3 has 13 residues. V dropped 7 bases and J dropped 4 bases, with 14 bases sitting between them. CDR1 and CDR2 (germline): SGHNT, YYREEE (reference sequence). CDR3 coding DNA: TGTGCCAGCTCATCCAGGGATACCACTGAAGCTTTCTTT. Translation gives CASSSRDTTEAFF.

This sequence joins TRBV19 and TRBJ2-7; 7 bases align to TRBD2. Trimming at V came to 5 bases and at J to 2 bases, leaving 9 bases not matched to a gene. Germline assignment: CDR1 LNHDA and CDR2 SQIVND (reference sequence). The CDR3 sequence is 15 residues long. In DNA, the CDR3 is TGTGCCAGTAGTGGCTCTAGCGGAGTGGCCTACGAGCAGTACTTC. Its translation is CASSGSSGVAYEQYF.

This CDR3 is CASSPRLYNEQFF. The CDR3 DNA follows: TGTGCCAGCAGTCCTAGGTTGTACAATGAGCAGTTCTTC. The chain couples TRBV27 to TRBJ2-1, with D unresolved. Germline CDR1 reads MNHEY; CDR2 reads SMNVEV (reference sequence). The germline V and J ends were trimmed by 5 bases and 4 bases, with 9 bases remaining between them. The CDR3 spans 13 residues.